The rows below give T cell receptor beta chains drawn from one sample of a study of identical twins. TCRdb independently ran MiXCR on the 5' RACE reads; one entry per CDR3 protein. Among about 890,000 distinct CDR3 sequences listed, approximately 13% were seen once. The data also belong to a second study, concerning yellow fever vaccine responses in identical twins.

What was sequenced was PBMCs. These TCRs come from a young woman in good health. The CDR3 runs from the conserved cysteine through the conserved F or W. The order of the fields is clone size, J gene, V gene, D gene, CDR3 DNA, CDR3 protein. A D gene is named only where the DNA matches it firmly. Clone size appears in some rows only: once, few, many, or a class for an expanded clone.

size: few; J: TRBJ2-1; V: TRBV5-1; D: TRBD1; DNA: TGCGCCAGCAGCCCCAGGACAGGGGCTGTTAGTGAGCAGTTCTTC; CDR3: CASSPRTGAVSEQFF
size: few; J: TRBJ1-1; V: TRBV2; D: .; DNA: TGTGCCAGCACGCGTGGTGAAGCTTTCTTT; CDR3: CASTRGEAFF
size: few; J: TRBJ2-3; V: TRBV29-1; D: TRBD2; DNA: TGCAGCGCCGCTAGCGGGAGGGCGGCAGATACGCAGTATTTT; CDR3: CSAASGRAADTQYF
size: .; J: TRBJ2-3; V: TRBV6-2/TRBV6-3; D: TRBD2; DNA: TGTGCCAGCAGTTACCGAGCGGGGGAGACCACAGATACGCAGTATTTT; CDR3: CASSYRAGETTDTQYF
size: .; J: TRBJ1-2; V: TRBV7-9; D: .; DNA: TGTGCCAGCAGCTCCGGGACCTATGGCTACACCTTC; CDR3: CASSSGTYGYTF
size: .; J: TRBJ2-1; V: TRBV24-1; D: .; DNA: TGTGCCACCAGTGATTTGAGGGCGGAGAGCTCCTACAATGAGCAGTTCTTC; CDR3: CATSDLRAESSYNEQFF
size: few; J: TRBJ2-5; V: TRBV2; D: TRBD1; DNA: TGTGCCAGCAGTGTTTGGACAGGAGAGACCCAGTACTTC; CDR3: CASSVWTGETQYF
size: .; J: TRBJ2-3; V: TRBV12-3/TRBV12-4; D: TRBD2; DNA: TGTGCCAGCAGCCCCATTAGCGGGAGGGCCGATACGCAGTATTTT; CDR3: CASSPISGRADTQYF
size: .; J: TRBJ2-1; V: TRBV4-1; D: .; DNA: TGCGCCAGCAGCCAAGATTGGCGGCAGGTTGAGGATGAGCAGTTCTTC; CDR3: CASSQDWRQVEDEQFF
size: .; J: TRBJ1-2; V: TRBV5-1; D: .; DNA: TGCGCCAGCAGCTTGGACAGGGAACGTGGCTACACCTTC; CDR3: CASSLDRERGYTF
size: .; J: TRBJ2-7; V: TRBV7-9; D: .; DNA: TGTGCCAGCAGCCCACGCCGCATAAGCGGGCGCTCCTACGAGCAGTACTTC; CDR3: CASSPRRISGRSYEQYF
size: many; J: TRBJ2-1; V: TRBV20-1; D: TRBD1; DNA: TGCAGTGCTCGCAGGGGGCAGCATGAGCAGTTCTTC; CDR3: CSARRGQHEQFF
size: few; J: TRBJ2-2; V: TRBV4-1; D: .; DNA: TGCGCCAGCAGTTCCAAGGAAGGGACCGGGGAGCTGTTTTTT; CDR3: CASSSKEGTGELFF
size: .; J: TRBJ1-4; V: TRBV2; D: .; DNA: TGTGCCAGCAGCGCAGAGAAACCAGGGGAAAAACTGTTTTTT; CDR3: CASSAEKPGEKLFF